This TCR beta chain was found in a study of immune cell composition in non-small cell lung cancer. CDR1 is GTSNPN, CDR2 SVGIG, per germline (reference sequence). The CDR3 sequence is 15 residues long. Trimming at V came to 1 base and at J to 10 bases, leaving 12 bases not matched to a gene. Findings and caveats of the study: Approximately 79% of squamous and under 35% of adenocarcinoma cases had tumour-associated clones >0.5%. Squamous lung tumours showed higher top 10 clone scores and clonality than adenocarcinomas. TIL tumour reactivity correlated with maximal tumour-associated clone frequency in adenocarcinoma.

Using immunoSEQ multiplex PCR, the repertoire was profiled, and TCRdb retains in-frame clones only, with some absent. Of around 9,100 clones in the sample, under 85% were seen once. This clone appeared a single time. The antigen remains unidentified. This sequence was found in a human donor with non-small cell lung cancer. The source material was lung tumor tissue. The chain joins TRBV30 to TRBJ1-2; 10 bases are a match to TRBD1. CDR3 in amino acids: CAWSGNRDRGKVYTF. The CDR3 nucleotides read TGTGCCTGGAGTGGCAACCGGGACAGGGGTAAAGTCTACACCTTC.